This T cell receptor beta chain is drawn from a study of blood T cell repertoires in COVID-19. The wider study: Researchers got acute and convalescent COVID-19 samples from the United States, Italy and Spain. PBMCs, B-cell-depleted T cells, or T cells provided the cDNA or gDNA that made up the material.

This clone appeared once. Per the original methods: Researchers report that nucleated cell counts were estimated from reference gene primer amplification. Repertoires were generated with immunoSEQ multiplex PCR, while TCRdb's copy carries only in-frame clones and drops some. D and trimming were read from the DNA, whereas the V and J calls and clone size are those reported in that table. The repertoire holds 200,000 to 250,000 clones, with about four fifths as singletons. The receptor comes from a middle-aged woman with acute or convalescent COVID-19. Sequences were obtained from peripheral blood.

CDR3 region: CASSYPRQFPNTGELFF. For the CDR3, the DNA is TGTGCCAGCAGTTACCCCCGACAGTTTCCAAACACCGGGGAGCTGTTTTTT. V is TRBV6-2 or TRBV6-3 and J is TRBJ2-2, with D tentatively TRBD1 (5 bases). Germline loops: CDR1 MNHEY, CDR2 SVGEGT. The CDR3 has 17 residues. V was shortened by 2 bases and J by 2 bases, with 15 bases between the two germline ends.